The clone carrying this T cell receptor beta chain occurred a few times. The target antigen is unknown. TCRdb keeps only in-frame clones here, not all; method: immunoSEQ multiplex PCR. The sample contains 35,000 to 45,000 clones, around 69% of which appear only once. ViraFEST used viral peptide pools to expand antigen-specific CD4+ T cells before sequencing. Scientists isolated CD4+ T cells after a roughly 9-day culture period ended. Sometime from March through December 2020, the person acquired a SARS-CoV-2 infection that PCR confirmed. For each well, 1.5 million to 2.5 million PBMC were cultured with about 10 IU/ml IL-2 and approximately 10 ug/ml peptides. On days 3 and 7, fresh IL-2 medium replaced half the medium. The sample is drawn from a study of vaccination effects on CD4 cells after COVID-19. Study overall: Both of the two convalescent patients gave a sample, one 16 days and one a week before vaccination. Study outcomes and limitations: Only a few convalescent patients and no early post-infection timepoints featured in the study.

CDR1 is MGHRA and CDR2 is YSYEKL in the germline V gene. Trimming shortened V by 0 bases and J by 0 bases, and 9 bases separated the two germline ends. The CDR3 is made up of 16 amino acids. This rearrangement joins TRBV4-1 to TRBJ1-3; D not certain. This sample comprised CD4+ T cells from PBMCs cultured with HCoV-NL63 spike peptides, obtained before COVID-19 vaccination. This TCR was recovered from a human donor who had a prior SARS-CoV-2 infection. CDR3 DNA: TGCGCCAGCAGCCAAGAACGACGCGACTCTGGAAACACCATATATTTT. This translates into CASSQERRDSGNTIYF.